This T cell receptor beta chain comes out of a study of blood T cell repertoires in COVID-19 (dated by TCRdb to 2018 to 2021). At the level of the whole study: Collaborator samples came from the United States, Italy and Spain and covered acute and convalescent phases of COVID-19. The material from the prospective study consisted of cDNA or gDNA derived from T cells, B-cell-depleted T cells, or PBMCs. The dataset comprised deeply sampled blood TCRbeta repertoires from subjects exposed to, actively infected with, or recovered from COVID-19. A freely available public database, intended as a resource for researchers studying the immune response to SARS-CoV-2, is where the repertoires were released. Samples were obtained from the ongoing ImmuneRACE study (first 160 participants) and from about 1,300 subjects provided by 6 global collaborators. Nearly every sample came with metadata listing a de-identified subject ID, COVID-19 status, age in years and sex. HLA class I and class II types, where available, came from metadata supplied by the sample provider rather than from assay-based typing. The paper as a whole reports these results and caveats: How much clinical and demographic metadata was included differed by source and by participant, and the metadata was provided uncurated.

At one collaborating source in Seattle, patients were enrolled during active infection and were followed longitudinally through the course of disease. The collaborating institutions used their own protocols to collect whole blood in K2EDTA tubes. For TCRbeta analysis, collaborator samples were shipped as frozen whole blood, as isolated PBMCs, or as DNA extracted from either sample type. The immunoSEQ Assay, a bias-controlled multiplex PCR, was used to amplify TCRbeta CDR3 regions from genomic DNA. The original methods were these. The number of nucleated cells in each sample was estimated from the amplification of reference gene primers within the assay. Sequence reads were collapsed and filtered to measure the absolute abundance of every unique TCRbeta CDR3 rearrangement. Productive Simpson clonality was computed per sample as the square root of Simpson's diversity index over productive rearrangements. TCRdb limited this immuneACCESS table to in-frame rearrangements with V and J called. A share of clones is missing; checked studies link under half to unresolved V genes, and the rest is unexplained. That table furnishes V, J and clone size, whereas the DNA furnished D and trimming. The table for this sample lists more than 250,000 clones; 70% to 90% of them were counted only once. Around 5.8% of the sample lies in the top ten.

Notes on this clone: The clone's antigen remains unknown. There are no base qualities to consult, and no much larger clone falls within one base.

Including cysteine and phenylalanine, the CDR3 has 16 amino acids. Of the read, only the CDR3 DNA is kept; its 48 bases are in frame from base 1. CDR1 and CDR2 are drawn from the germline V gene: SGDLS, YYNGEE. For this chain, trimming is 2 bases at the V end and 4 bases at the J end, and the number of junction bases without a gene match is 8. The chain joins TRBV9 to TRBJ2-2, and TRBD2 aligns with 7 junction nucleotides. The receptor comes from a woman in her 50s with COVID-19, enrolled during active disease. Specimen: peripheral blood. The CDR3 has the sequence CASSVGTGGTTGELFF. The DNA is TGTGCCAGCAGCGTGGGGACGGGGGGAACCACCGGGGAGCTGTTTTTT.